This TCR beta chain emerged from a study of T cell responses to AZD1222 COVID-19 vaccine. The method was immunoSEQ multiplex PCR; TCRdb's version includes in-frame clones alone and lacks a portion of them. The sample lists 90,000 to 150,000 clones, approximately 87% occurring once. This CDR3 spans 14 amino acids. Germline V gene sequence: CDR1 LNHDA, CDR2 SQIVND (reference sequence). The V and J ends lost 4 bases and 5 bases respectively, with 14 bases between them. On this clone itself: Its antigen is currently unknown.

Findings and caveats of the study: Among the donors, most were white British and more were female, and clonal diversity was possibly underestimated.

The sample consisted of peripheral blood, taken on day 0 of AZD1222 vaccination. This sequence originates from an adult in good health. The chain recombines TRBV19 with TRBJ2-5; a possible D gene is TRBD2 (6 bases). The CDR3 protein is CASSTGGMAETQYF. CDR3 nucleotides: TGTGCCAGTAGTACAGGCGGGATGGCTGAGACCCAGTACTTC.